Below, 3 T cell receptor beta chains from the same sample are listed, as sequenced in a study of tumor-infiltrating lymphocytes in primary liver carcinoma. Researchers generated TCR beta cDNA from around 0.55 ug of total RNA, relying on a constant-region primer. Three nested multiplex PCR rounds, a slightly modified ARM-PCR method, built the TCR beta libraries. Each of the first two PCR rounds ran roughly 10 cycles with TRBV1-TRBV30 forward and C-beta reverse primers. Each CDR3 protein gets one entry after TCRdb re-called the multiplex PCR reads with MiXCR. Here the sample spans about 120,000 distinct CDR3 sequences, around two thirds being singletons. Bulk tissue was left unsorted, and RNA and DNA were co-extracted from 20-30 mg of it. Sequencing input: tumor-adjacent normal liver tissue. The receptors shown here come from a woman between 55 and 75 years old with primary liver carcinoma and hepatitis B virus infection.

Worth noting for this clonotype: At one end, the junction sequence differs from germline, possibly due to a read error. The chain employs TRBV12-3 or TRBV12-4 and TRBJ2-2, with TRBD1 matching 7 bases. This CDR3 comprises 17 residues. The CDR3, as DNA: TGTGCTAGCAACTCCTCCGGGACAGCTAGGAACACCGGGGAGCTGTTTTTT. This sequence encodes CASNSSGTARNTGELFF.

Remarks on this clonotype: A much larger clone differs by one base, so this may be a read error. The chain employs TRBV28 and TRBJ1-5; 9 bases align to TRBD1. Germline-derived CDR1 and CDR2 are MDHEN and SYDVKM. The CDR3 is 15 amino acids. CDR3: CTSSLQGAQNQPQHF. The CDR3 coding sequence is TGTACCAGCAGCTTACAGGGGGCTCAAAATCAGCCCCAGCATTTT.

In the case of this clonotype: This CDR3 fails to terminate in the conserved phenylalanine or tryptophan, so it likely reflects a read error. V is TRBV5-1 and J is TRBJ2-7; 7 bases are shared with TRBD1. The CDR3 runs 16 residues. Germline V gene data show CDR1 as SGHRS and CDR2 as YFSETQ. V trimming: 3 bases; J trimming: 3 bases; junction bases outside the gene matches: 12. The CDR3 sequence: CASSWGSPGQIYEQYL. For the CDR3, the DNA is TGCGCCAGCAGCTGGGGGTCCCCGGGACAGATCTACGAGCAGTACCTC.